This T cell receptor (beta chain) was sequenced during a study of cytomegalovirus exposure and HLA in healthy donors. CDR1 and CDR2 from the germline V gene are SGHDT and YYEEEE. The ends were cut back, 3 bases at V and 4 bases at J, with 10 bases in the middle. The CDR3 totals 13 residues. PCR used 60 Vbeta primers and 13 Jbeta primers. Data came from immunoSEQ multiplex PCR; TCRdb stores just in-frame clones and leaves some out. The profile shows 60,000 to 85,000 clones, over 60% of them singletons. This sequence was found in a male donor in good health and CMV-seropositive. The sequenced sample was PBMCs. The chain links TRBV5-6 to TRBJ1-1, with D possibly matching TRBD1 (5 bases). The CDR3 spells CASSWGGGTEAFF. The CDR3 DNA is TGTGCCAGCAGCTGGGGGGGTGGCACTGAAGCTTTCTTT.